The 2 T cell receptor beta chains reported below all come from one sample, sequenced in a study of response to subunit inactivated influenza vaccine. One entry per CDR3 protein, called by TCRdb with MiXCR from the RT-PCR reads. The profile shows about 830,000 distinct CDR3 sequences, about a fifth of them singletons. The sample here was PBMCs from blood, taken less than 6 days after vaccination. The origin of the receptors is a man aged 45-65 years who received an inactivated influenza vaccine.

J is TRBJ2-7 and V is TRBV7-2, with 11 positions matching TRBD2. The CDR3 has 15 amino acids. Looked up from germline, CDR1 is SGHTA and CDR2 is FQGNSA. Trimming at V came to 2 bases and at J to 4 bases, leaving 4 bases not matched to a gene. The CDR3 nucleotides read TGTGCCAGCAGCTTAATGGCTAGCGGGAGGTACGAGCAGTACTTC. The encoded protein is CASSLMASGRYEQYF.

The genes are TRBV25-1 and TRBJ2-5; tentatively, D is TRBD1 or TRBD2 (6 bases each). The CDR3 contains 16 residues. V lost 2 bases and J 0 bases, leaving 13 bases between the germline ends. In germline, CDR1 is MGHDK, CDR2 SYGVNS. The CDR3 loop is CASSEEGGRNQETQYF. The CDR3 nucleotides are TGTGCCAGCAGTGAAGAGGGGGGACGAAACCAAGAGACCCAGTACTTC.